Below, 11 T cell receptor beta chains from the same sample are listed, as sequenced in a study of blood T cell repertoires in COVID-19. Libraries were prepared by immunoSEQ multiplex PCR; TCRdb keeps only in-frame clonotypes and omits some of them. This sample has 200,000 to 250,000 clones, with about 90% found just once. Material for sequencing was PBMCs or T cells enriched from blood (not recorded which). The receptors were sampled from a woman aged 25 to 39 who had been exposed to COVID-19.

The V and J genes are TRBV7-9 and TRBJ2-3; the D gene is possibly TRBD2 (5 bases). V lost 1 base, J lost 8 bases, and 13 bases lay in between. Looked up from germline, CDR1 is SEHNR and CDR2 is FQNEAQ (reference sequence). The CDR3 is 14 amino acids. The CDR3 protein is CASSLEGAASTQYF. In DNA, the CDR3 is TGTGCCAGCAGCTTAGAAGGAGCGGCTAGTACGCAGTATTTT.

The gene calls are TRBV3-1 (or the pseudogene TRBV3-2) and TRBJ2-1; TRBD1 aligns across 9 bases. Germline V gene sequence: CDR1 LGHDT, CDR2 YNNKEL (reference sequence). V shed 7 bases and J 14 bases; nucleotides not matched to a gene: 18. The CDR3 runs to 15 residues. This chain's CDR3 is CASNGPGQGNSAKFF. CDR3 bases: TGTGCCAGCAATGGTCCGGGACAGGGTAACTCAGCAAAGTTCTTC.

This clone appeared once. The chain has TRBV27 and TRBJ2-1; possible D gene TRBD2, 6 bases. CDR1 is MNHEY and CDR2 is SMNVEV in the germline V gene (reference sequence). The CDR3 runs to 15 residues. With 2 bases removed from V and 2 bases from J, the gap between germline ends came to 10 bases. CDR3 in amino acids: CASSLEGGPYNEQFF. As DNA, the CDR3 is TGTGCCAGCAGTTTAGAGGGAGGCCCCTACAATGAGCAGTTCTTC.

The chain uses TRBV13 and TRBJ2-4; 10 bases are a match to TRBD2. The CDR3 has 17 residues. With V trimmed by 0 bases and J by 1 base, 3 bases remained unmatched. Looked up from germline, CDR1 is PRHDT and CDR2 is FYEKMQ (reference sequence). The CDR3 bases are TGTGCCAGCAGCTTAGGCGTAGCGGGAGGTGCCAAAAACATTCAGTACTTC. Amino acid sequence: CASSLGVAGGAKNIQYF.

The chain uses TRBV9 and TRBJ2-2; TRBD2 might be the D (5 bases). Germline CDR1 and CDR2: SGDLS and YYNGEE. The CDR3 is 18 residues long. The ends were cut back, 1 base at V and 0 bases at J, with 16 bases in the middle. The CDR3 nucleotides are TGTGCCAGCAGCGTATTGACCCGAGGGCAGCCGAACACCGGGGAGCTGTTTTTT. Translating it yields CASSVLTRGQPNTGELFF.

V usage is TRBV5-1 and J usage is TRBJ1-3, with D unresolved. From germline, CDR1 is SGHRS and CDR2 YFSETQ. V was pared by 1 base and J by 0 bases, with 8 bases between. This CDR3 region has 15 residues. The CDR3 nucleotides are TGCGCCAGCAGCTTGAGCCCTGGCTCTGGAAACACCATATATTTT. Its translation: CASSLSPGSGNTIYF.

The chain has TRBV11-2 and TRBJ1-1, with D unresolved. The CDR3 extends over 12 amino acids. Germline lookup yields CDR1 SGHAT and CDR2 FQNNGV. V shed 5 bases and J shed 5 bases, with 9 bases lying between them. The CDR3 here is CASSPWRTEAFF. For the CDR3, the DNA is TGTGCCAGCAGCCCGTGGAGAACTGAAGCTTTCTTT.

The chain couples TRBV27 to TRBJ2-7, with 7 bases lining up with TRBD2. Germline V gene data show CDR1 as MNHEY and CDR2 as SMNVEV (reference sequence). This CDR3 is 15 amino acids long. Trimming at V came to 8 bases and at J to 4 bases, leaving 14 bases not matched to a gene. The CDR3 is CASSRSRAGLYEQYF. The CDR3 DNA follows: TGTGCCAGCTCCAGGTCTAGGGCGGGACTATACGAGCAGTACTTC.

This chain connects TRBV3-1 (or the pseudogene TRBV3-2) to TRBJ1-1; 8 bases align to TRBD1. Germline CDR1 LGHDT, CDR2 YNNKEL (reference sequence). The CDR3 consists of 15 residues. The trim removed 5 bases at V and 5 bases at J, leaving 10 bases unmatched. CDR3 region: CASSSRTGWRTEAFF. DNA of the CDR3: TGTGCCAGCAGCTCGCGGACAGGGTGGCGGACTGAAGCTTTCTTT.

A single count supports this clone. V gene TRBV27 combines with J gene TRBJ1-1, with D perhaps matching TRBD1 (6 bases). There are 15 residues in the CDR3. Germline V gives CDR1 MNHEY, CDR2 SMNVEV (reference sequence). Trimming removed 3 bases from V and 5 bases from J, with 16 bases in between. This CDR3 is CASSLTGIITTEAFF. CDR3 nucleotides: TGTGCCAGCAGTTTGACAGGAATCATCACAACTGAAGCTTTCTTT.

The rearrangement joins TRBV29-1 to TRBJ1-4, with D uncertain. This CDR3 is built from 11 residues. V lost 4 bases to trimming and J lost 6 bases, with 6 bases between them. Germline V gene data show CDR1 as SQVTM and CDR2 as ANQGSEA. The CDR3 loop reads CSVGGHEKLFF. As DNA, the CDR3 is TGCAGCGTTGGCGGGCATGAAAAACTGTTTTTT.